The present entry profiles one TCR beta chain with its context. The target antigen is unknown. The CDR3 runs to 15 residues. The germline V gene has CDR1 SGHRS and CDR2 YFSETQ. V was shortened by 4 bases and J by 5 bases, with 18 bases between the two germline ends. Libraries were prepared by immunoSEQ multiplex PCR; TCRdb keeps only in-frame clonotypes and omits some of them. The sample records under 25,000 clones, roughly 90% being singletons. This sample was taken from a study of untreated major depressive disorder. Study conclusions and caveats: In every subject, the five largest TRBV05-01 clones were private. Compared with controls, depressed patients showed more TRBV05-01 (Vbeta 5.1) usage in CD4+ T cells. Only three preselected Vbeta families were compared in sequencing.

All participants were of European descent. V is TRBV5-1 and J is TRBJ1-1; perhaps TRBD1 as D (6 bases). This sequence was found in a woman aged 40 to 49 with major depressive disorder. The sample comprised CD4+ T cells from PBMCs. The CDR3 nucleotides are TGCGCCAGCAGCCCTGGGGGGCAGGGGTTTACTGAAGCTTTCTTT. Protein: CASSPGGQGFTEAFF.